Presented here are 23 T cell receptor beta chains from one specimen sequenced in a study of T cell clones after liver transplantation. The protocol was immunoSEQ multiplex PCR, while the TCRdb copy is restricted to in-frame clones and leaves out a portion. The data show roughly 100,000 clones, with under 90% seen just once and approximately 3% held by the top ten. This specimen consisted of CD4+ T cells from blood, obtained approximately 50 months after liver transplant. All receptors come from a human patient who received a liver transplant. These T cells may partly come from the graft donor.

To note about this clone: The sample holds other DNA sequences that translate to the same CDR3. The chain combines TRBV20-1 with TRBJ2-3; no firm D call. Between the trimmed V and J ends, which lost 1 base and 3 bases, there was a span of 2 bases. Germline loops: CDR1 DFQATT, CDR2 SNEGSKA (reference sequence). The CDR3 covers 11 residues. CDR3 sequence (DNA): TGCAGTGCTAGAGTAACAGATACGCAGTATTTT. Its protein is CSARVTDTQYF.

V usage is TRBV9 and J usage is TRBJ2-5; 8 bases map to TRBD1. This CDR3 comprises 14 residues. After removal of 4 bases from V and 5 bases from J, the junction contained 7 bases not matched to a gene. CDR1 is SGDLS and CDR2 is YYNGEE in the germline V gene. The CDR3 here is CASSPGTGVETQYF. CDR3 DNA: TGTGCCAGCAGCCCTGGGACAGGTGTGGAGACCCAGTACTTC.

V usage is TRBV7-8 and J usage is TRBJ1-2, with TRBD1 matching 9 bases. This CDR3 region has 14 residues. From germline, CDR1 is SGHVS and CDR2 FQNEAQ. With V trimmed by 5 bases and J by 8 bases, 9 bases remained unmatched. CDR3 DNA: TGTGCCAGCAGCGATATGACAGGGGGAAAGGGCTACACCTTC. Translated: CASSDMTGGKGYTF. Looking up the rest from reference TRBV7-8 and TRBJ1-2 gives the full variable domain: GAGVSQSPRYKVAKRGQDVALRCDPISGHVSLFWYQQALGQGPEFLTYFQNEAQLDKSGLPSDRFFAERPEGSVSTLKIQRTQQEDSAVYLCASSDMTGGKGYTFGSGTRLTVV.

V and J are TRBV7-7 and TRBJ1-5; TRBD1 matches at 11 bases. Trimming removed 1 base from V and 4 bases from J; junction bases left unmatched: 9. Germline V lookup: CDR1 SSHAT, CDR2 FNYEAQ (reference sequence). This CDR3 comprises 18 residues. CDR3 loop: CASSLGRRDRGGNQPQHF. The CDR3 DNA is TGTGCCAGCAGCTTAGGAAGGAGGGACAGGGGGGGAAATCAGCCCCAGCATTTT.

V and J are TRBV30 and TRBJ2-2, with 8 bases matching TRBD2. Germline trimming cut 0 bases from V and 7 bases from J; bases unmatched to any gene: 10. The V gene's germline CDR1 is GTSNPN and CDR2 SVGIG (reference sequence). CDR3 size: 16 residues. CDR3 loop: CAWSVYGRASSGELFF. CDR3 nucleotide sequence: TGTGCCTGGAGTGTATACGGGAGGGCCAGTAGCGGGGAGCTGTTTTTT.

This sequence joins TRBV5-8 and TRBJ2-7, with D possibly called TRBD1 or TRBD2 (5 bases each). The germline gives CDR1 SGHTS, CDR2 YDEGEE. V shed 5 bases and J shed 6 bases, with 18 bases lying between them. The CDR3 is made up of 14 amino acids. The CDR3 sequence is CASRFGTFKSEQYF. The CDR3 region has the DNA TGTGCCAGCAGATTCGGGACCTTCAAATCCGAGCAGTACTTC. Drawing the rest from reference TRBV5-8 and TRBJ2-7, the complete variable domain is EAGVTQSPTHLIKTRGQQATLRCSPISGHTSVYWYQQALGLGLQFLLWYDEGEERNRGNFPPRFSGRQFPNYSSELNVNALELEDSALYLCASRFGTFKSEQYFGPGTRLTVT.

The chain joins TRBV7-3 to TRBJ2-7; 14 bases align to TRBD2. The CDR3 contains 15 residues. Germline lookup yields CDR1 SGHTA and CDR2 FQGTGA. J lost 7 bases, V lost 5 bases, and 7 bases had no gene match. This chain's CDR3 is CASSPSGTSGSEQYF. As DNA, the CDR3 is TGTGCCAGCAGCCCATCCGGGACTAGCGGGAGTGAGCAGTACTTC.

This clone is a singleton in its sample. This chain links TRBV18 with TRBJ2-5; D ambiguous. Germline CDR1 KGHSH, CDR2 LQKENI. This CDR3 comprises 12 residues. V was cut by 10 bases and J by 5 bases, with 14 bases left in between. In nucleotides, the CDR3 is TGTGCCACCAGCAGCCAGCGCGAGACCCAGTACTTC. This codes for CATSSQRETQYF.

Written as DNA, the CDR3 is TGCAGCGTCAGTTCTAGCGGAGACTCCTACGAGCAGTACTTC. It codes for CSVSSSGDSYEQYF. The V and J genes are TRBV29-1 and TRBJ2-7, with 7 bases identical to TRBD2. CDR3 size: 14 residues. Germline trimming cut 6 bases from V and 0 bases from J; bases unmatched to any gene: 8. Germline CDR1 SQVTM, CDR2 ANQGSEA.

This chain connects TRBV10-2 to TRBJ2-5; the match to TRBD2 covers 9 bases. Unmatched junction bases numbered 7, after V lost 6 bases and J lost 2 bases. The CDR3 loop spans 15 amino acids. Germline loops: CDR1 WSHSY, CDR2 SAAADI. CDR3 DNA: TGCGCCAGCAGCCAACTAGCGGGCCCGCAAGAGACCCAGTACTTC. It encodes CASSQLAGPQETQYF.

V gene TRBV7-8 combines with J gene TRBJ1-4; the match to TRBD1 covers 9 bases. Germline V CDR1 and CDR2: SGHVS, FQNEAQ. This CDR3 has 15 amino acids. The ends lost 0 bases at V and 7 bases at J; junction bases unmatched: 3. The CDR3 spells CASSLAGTGSEKLFF. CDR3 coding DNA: TGTGCCAGCAGCTTAGCCGGGACAGGGAGTGAAAAACTGTTTTTT.

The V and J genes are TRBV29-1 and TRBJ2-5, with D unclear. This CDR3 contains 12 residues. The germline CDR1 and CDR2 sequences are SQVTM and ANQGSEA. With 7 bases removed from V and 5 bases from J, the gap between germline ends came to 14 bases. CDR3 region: CSGVGIGETQYF. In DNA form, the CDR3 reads TGCAGCGGGGTGGGCATAGGGGAGACCCAGTACTTC.

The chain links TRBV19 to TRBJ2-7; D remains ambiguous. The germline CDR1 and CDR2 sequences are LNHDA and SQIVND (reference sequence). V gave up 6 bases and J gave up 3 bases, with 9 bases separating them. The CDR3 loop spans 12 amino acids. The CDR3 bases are TGTGCCAGTAGCCCAGATGACTACGAGCAGTACTTC. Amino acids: CASSPDDYEQYF.

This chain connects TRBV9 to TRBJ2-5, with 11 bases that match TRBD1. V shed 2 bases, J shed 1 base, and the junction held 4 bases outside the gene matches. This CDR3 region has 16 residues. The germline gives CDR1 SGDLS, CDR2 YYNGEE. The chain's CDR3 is CASSVSGQGGQETQYF. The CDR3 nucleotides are TGTGCCAGCAGCGTTTCGGGACAGGGGGGCCAAGAGACCCAGTACTTC.

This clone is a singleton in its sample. CDR3: CASKDRVGYQPQHF. DNA of the CDR3: TGTGCCAGCAAGGACAGGGTGGGCTATCAGCCCCAGCATTTT. This chain uses TRBV2 with TRBJ1-5; 8 nucleotides agree with TRBD1. The CDR3 sequence is 14 residues long. The germline CDR1 and CDR2 sequences are SNHLY and FYNNEI. Losses at the gene ends were 7 bases for V and 5 bases for J; bases not matched to a gene: 7.

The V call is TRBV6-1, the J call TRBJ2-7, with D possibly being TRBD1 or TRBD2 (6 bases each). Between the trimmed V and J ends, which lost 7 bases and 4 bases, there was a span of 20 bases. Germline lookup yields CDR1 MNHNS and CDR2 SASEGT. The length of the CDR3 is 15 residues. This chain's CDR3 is CASTSLGGKSYEQYF. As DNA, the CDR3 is TGTGCCAGCACCTCTTTAGGGGGGAAAAGTTACGAGCAGTACTTC.

For the CDR3, the DNA is TGCGCCAGCAGCTCTACAGGCCTAGCGGGGGGGCCTGGCACAGATACGCAGTATTTT. Amino acid sequence: CASSSTGLAGGPGTDTQYF. J is TRBJ2-3 and V is TRBV5-1; 12 bases match TRBD2. The CDR3 spans 19 residues. Germline V lookup: CDR1 SGHRS, CDR2 YFSETQ. J lost 1 base, V lost 3 bases, and 12 bases had no gene match.

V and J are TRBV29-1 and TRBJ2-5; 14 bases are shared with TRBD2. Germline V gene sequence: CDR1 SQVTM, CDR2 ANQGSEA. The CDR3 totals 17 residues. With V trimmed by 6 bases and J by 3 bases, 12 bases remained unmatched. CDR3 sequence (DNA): TGCAGCGTCAACCTACCAACGGGACTAGCGGGAGAAGAGACCCAGTACTTC. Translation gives CSVNLPTGLAGEETQYF.

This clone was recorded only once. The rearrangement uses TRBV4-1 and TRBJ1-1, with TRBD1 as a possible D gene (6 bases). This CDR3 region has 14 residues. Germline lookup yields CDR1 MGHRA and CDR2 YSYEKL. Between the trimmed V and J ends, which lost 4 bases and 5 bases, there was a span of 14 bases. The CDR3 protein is CASSPIRGTTEAFF. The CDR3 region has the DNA TGCGCCAGCAGCCCAATTAGGGGGACGACTGAAGCTTTCTTT.

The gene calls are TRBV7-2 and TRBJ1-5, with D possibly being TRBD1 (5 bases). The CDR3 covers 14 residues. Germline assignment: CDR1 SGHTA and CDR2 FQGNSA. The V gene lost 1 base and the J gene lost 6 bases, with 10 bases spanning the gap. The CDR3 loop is CASSLVGAGQPQHF. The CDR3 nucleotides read TGTGCCAGCAGCTTAGTAGGGGCAGGTCAGCCCCAGCATTTT. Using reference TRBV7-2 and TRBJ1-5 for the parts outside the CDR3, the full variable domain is GAGVSQSPSNKVTEKGKDVELRCDPISGHTALYWYRQSLGQGLEFLIYFQGNSAPDKSGLPSDRFSAERTGGSVSTLTIQRTQQEDSAVYLCASSLVGAGQPQHFGDGTRLSIL.

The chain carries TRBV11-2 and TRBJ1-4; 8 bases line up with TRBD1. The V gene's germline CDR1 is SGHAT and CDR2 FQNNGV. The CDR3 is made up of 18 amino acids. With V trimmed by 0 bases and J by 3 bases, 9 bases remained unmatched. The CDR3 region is CASSLDRGRGLANEKLFF. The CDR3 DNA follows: TGTGCCAGCAGCTTAGATCGGGGCAGGGGGCTGGCTAATGAAAAACTGTTTTTT.

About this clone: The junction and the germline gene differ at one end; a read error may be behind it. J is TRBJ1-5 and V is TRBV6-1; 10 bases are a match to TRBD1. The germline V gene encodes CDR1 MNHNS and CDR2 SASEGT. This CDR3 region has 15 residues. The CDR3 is CASSEATGGNQPQHF. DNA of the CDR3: TGTGCCAGCAGTGAAGCGACAGGGGGCAACCAGCCCCAGCATTTT.

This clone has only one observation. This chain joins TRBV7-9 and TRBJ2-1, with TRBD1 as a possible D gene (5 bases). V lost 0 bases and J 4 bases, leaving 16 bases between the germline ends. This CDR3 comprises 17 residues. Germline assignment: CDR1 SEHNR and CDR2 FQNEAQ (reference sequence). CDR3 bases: TGTGCCAGCAGCTTAGCGCGCCCCAGGGTAGGGTACAATGAGCAGTTCTTC. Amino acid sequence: CASSLARPRVGYNEQFF.